This note documents a single T cell receptor (beta chain) sequence. These data originate in a study of T-cell reconstitution after alpha-beta-depleted transplantation in children. Unique molecular identifiers were incorporated during preparation of the TCRbeta library. TCRdb re-derived calls from the PCR reads in MiXCR, one entry per CDR3 protein. This sample carries hundreds of thousands of distinct CDR3 sequences, approximately 10% of them seen once, and the ten largest clones take less than 5%. Germline CDR1 reads MDHEN; CDR2 reads SYDVKM. The V segment lost 5 bases and the J segment 7 bases; nucleotides outside the gene matches: 7. The CDR3 contains 15 residues.

The J gene is TRBJ2-1, the V gene TRBV28; 11 nucleotides line up with TRBD2. Sequences were derived from PBMCs from the stem cell graft donor, sampled from the stem cell graft. This receptor was obtained from a human donor who donated a stem cell graft to a child with acute myeloid leukemia. The CDR3 DNA sequence: TGTGCCAGCAGTCGCGTAGCGGGAGGGGTAAATGAGCAGTTCTTC. Translating gives CASSRVAGGVNEQFF.